The 24 T cell receptor beta chains below were found in one sample sequenced in a study of shared clonotypes between healthy human individuals. The method was immunoSEQ multiplex PCR; TCRdb's version includes in-frame clones alone and lacks a portion of them. The table records roughly 1,000,000 clones, around 78% of them present only once. Material for sequencing was memory CD4+ T cells from PBMCs. Subset specified: CD45RA-negative fraction. These receptors all stem from a man between 18 and 35 years old in good health. Some clones in this sample may be carry-over from other donors' samples.

The chain couples TRBV4-1 to TRBJ1-5; tentatively, D is TRBD1 (6 bases). This CDR3 is built from 15 residues. From germline, CDR1 is MGHRA and CDR2 YSYEKL. Trimming removed 3 bases at V and 1 base at J, with 10 bases between. The chain's CDR3 is CASSHQGLSNQPQHF. Written as DNA, the CDR3 is TGCGCCAGCAGCCACCAGGGGTTGAGCAATCAGCCCCAGCATTTT.

The table lists this clone with a count of one. This chain joins TRBV2 and TRBJ1-4; no clear D. This CDR3 spans 14 amino acids. V was shortened by 7 bases and J by 5 bases, with 14 bases between the two germline ends. Germline V lookup: CDR1 SNHLY, CDR2 FYNNEI. The CDR3 here is CASNGGQWNEKLFF. The CDR3 coding sequence is TGTGCCAGCAACGGCGGTCAGTGGAATGAAAAACTGTTTTTT.

The chain carries TRBV6-7 and TRBJ2-3; 9 bases agree with TRBD2. TRBV6-7 is an ORF; its function is uncertain. The length of the CDR3 is 18 residues. V lost 0 bases, J lost 5 bases, and 12 bases stayed unmatched. The chain's CDR3 is CASSYSGVAGAGRDTQYF. In DNA form, the CDR3 reads TGTGCCAGCAGTTACTCCGGGGTAGCGGGAGCTGGGAGAGATACGCAGTATTTT.

The chain uses TRBV15 and TRBJ1-5; D might be TRBD1 (5 bases). The CDR3 spans 16 residues. The germline V gene encodes CDR1 LNHNV and CDR2 YYDKDF (reference sequence). With 5 bases removed from V and 1 base from J, the gap between germline ends came to 15 bases. This CDR3 reads CATSGARAGSNQPQHF. As DNA, the CDR3 is TGTGCCACCAGCGGGGCCCGGGCGGGAAGCAATCAGCCCCAGCATTTT.

The rearrangement uses TRBV2 and TRBJ2-2, with 10 bases aligning to TRBD2. Trimming at V came to 6 bases and at J to 4 bases, leaving 5 bases not matched to a gene. Germline values: CDR1 SNHLY, CDR2 FYNNEI. This CDR3 comprises 15 residues. The CDR3 protein is CASRTGTSVTGELFF. The CDR3 coding sequence is TGTGCCAGCAGAACCGGGACTAGCGTCACCGGGGAGCTGTTTTTT.

The chain has TRBV10-3 and TRBJ2-7; TRBD2 is a possible D gene (7 bases). Trimming took 3 bases from V and 5 from J, leaving 17 bases between them. There are 15 residues in the CDR3. The germline V gene encodes CDR1 ENHRY and CDR2 SYGVKD. Written as DNA, the CDR3 is TGTGCCATCAGTGAAAACCTGGGGGGGACAAACGAGCAGTACTTC. Its translation is CAISENLGGTNEQYF.

Comments on this clone: A junction end diverges from the germline sequence, so it may reflect a read error. The chain has TRBV6-6 and TRBJ2-5; D might be TRBD2 (5 bases). CDR1 MNHNY and CDR2 SVGAGI come from the germline V gene (reference sequence). The CDR3 extends over 13 amino acids. The CDR3 nucleotides are TGTGCCGGCAGTTACGGGGTCGTAGAGACCCAGTACTTC. Translation: CAGSYGVVETQYF.

The chain carries TRBV5-1 and TRBJ1-2; 9 bases align to TRBD1. The V gene end was trimmed by 4 bases and the J gene end by 4 bases; junction bases not matched to a gene: 5. There are 14 residues in the CDR3. CDR1 and CDR2 from the germline V gene are SGHRS and YFSETQ. The CDR3 DNA sequence: TGCGCCAGCAGCACGGGACAGGGCTCCTATGGCTACACCTTC. It translates to CASSTGQGSYGYTF.

This clone was seen only once. The V gene is TRBV6-5, the J gene TRBJ2-1, with D hard to call. The CDR3 has 12 residues. Germline-derived CDR1 and CDR2 are MNHEY and SVGAGI. V was trimmed by 6 bases and J by 5 bases, leaving 8 bases between them. CDR3 sequence reads: CASSARNNEQFF. The CDR3 DNA is TGTGCCAGCAGCGCGAGGAACAATGAGCAGTTCTTC.

The chain couples TRBV15 to TRBJ2-1; 15 bases are a match to TRBD2. The junction had 8 bases not matched to a gene; V was cut back by 1 base and J by 7 bases. The CDR3 has 18 amino acids. The germline gives CDR1 LNHNV, CDR2 YYDKDF (reference sequence). The CDR3 protein is CATSRVLGLAGGTNEQFF. The CDR3 nucleotides are TGTGCCACCAGCAGAGTCCTCGGACTAGCGGGGGGGACTAATGAGCAGTTCTTC.

This clone was counted a few times. CDR3 DNA: TGTGCCAGCAGCCCCCGCACTGGGACTACATCCGGGGAGCTGTTTTTT. Amino acids: CASSPRTGTTSGELFF. The chain recombines TRBV9 with TRBJ2-2, with 7 bases that match TRBD2. The V gene end was trimmed by 4 bases and the J gene end by 6 bases; junction bases not matched to a gene: 12. Germline V gives CDR1 SGDLS, CDR2 YYNGEE. The CDR3 is 16 residues long.

The rearrangement joins TRBV7-2 to TRBJ2-1; TRBD2 agrees at 13 bases. Germline CDR1 SGHTA, CDR2 FQGNSA. The CDR3 length is 15 residues. Trimming took 5 bases from V and 13 from J; bases not matched to a gene: 11. CDR3 amino acids: CASSRLAGGVVFQFF. CDR3 nucleotides: TGTGCCAGCAGCCGACTAGCGGGAGGAGTTGTATTTCAGTTCTTC. Supplemented by reference TRBV7-2 and TRBJ2-1, the full variable domain reads GAGVSQSPSNKVTEKGKDVELRCDPISGHTALYWYRQSLGQGLEFLIYFQGNSAPDKSGLPSDRFSAERTGGSVSTLTIQRTQQEDSAVYLCASSRLAGGVVFQFFGPGTRLTVL.

This chain connects TRBV4-2 to TRBJ2-3; 12 bases fit TRBD2. The CDR3 is made up of 16 amino acids. J was trimmed by 5 bases and V by 4 bases; bases with no gene match: 7. The germline V gene encodes CDR1 LGHNA and CDR2 YNFKEQ. The CDR3 nucleotides read TGTGCCAGCAGCCCCGGACTAGCGGGAATTGTAGATACGCAGTATTTT. Protein product: CASSPGLAGIVDTQYF.

This clone was counted a single time. The gene calls are TRBV7-2 and TRBJ1-1; 8 bases map to TRBD1. V trimming: 5 bases; J trimming: 4 bases; junction bases outside the gene matches: 6. Germline CDR1 reads SGHTA; CDR2 reads FQGNSA. This CDR3 has 14 residues. The CDR3 loop reads CASSRQGWITEAFF. The CDR3 bases are TGTGCCAGCAGCCGACAGGGGTGGATCACTGAAGCTTTCTTT.

This chain uses TRBV4-1 with TRBJ2-3; a weak D match, TRBD2 (6 bases). With 1 base removed from V and 4 bases from J, the gap between germline ends came to 15 bases. This CDR3 region has 16 residues. Per germline, CDR1 MGHRA and CDR2 YSYEKL. The DNA of the CDR3 is TGCGCCAGCAGCCAAGTTCGACTAGGAGTTGCAGATACGCAGTATTTT. It translates to CASSQVRLGVADTQYF.

This chain joins TRBV2 and TRBJ1-2; 8 bases line up with TRBD1. The V and J ends lost 6 bases and 8 bases, in that order; junction bases with no gene match: 8. This CDR3 region has 13 residues. The germline CDR1 and CDR2 sequences are SNHLY and FYNNEI. CDR3 coding DNA: TGTGCCAGCAGCCTTAGGACAGGGCACGGCTACACCTTC. This sequence encodes CASSLRTGHGYTF.

A remark on this clone: The sample has other DNA sequences that encode this CDR3 too. V and J are TRBV5-6 and TRBJ2-6; D possibly matches TRBD1 or TRBD2 (5 bases each). V was trimmed by 0 bases and J by 4 bases, leaving 8 bases between them. The germline gives CDR1 SGHDT, CDR2 YYEEEE. This CDR3 spans 15 amino acids. The chain's CDR3 is CASSLAGPGANVLTF. DNA for the CDR3: TGTGCCAGCAGCTTGGCGGGGCCCGGGGCCAACGTCCTGACTTTC.

A single count supports this clone. The chain employs TRBV28 and TRBJ2-3, with TRBD2 as a possible D gene (5 bases). Trimming removed 4 bases at V and 1 base at J, with 9 bases between. Germline V gene sequence: CDR1 MDHEN, CDR2 SYDVKM. The CDR3 covers 14 residues. The CDR3 sequence is CASSSGLRTDTQYF. In nucleotides, the CDR3 is TGTGCCAGCAGTTCCGGACTCCGCACAGATACGCAGTATTTT.

The chain uses TRBV30 and TRBJ1-5; 8 nucleotides align to TRBD1. The V segment lost 4 bases and the J segment 0 bases; nucleotides outside the gene matches: 11. The CDR3 spans 17 residues. Germline CDR1 is GTSNPN and CDR2 is SVGIG (reference sequence). In DNA form, the CDR3 reads TGTGCCTGGACCGGGACAGGCCTGAATTATAGCAATCAGCCCCAGCATTTT. Translating it yields CAWTGTGLNYSNQPQHF.

The chain recombines TRBV21-1 with TRBJ2-4. TRBV21-1 is termed a pseudogene. The CDR3 sequence is 17 residues long. DNA for the CDR3: TGTGCCAGCAGCGGGGAGACAGTGTTCCCTACCAAAAACATTCAGTACTTC. The encoded protein is CASSGETVFPTKNIQYF.

The chain recombines TRBV7-9 with TRBJ1-2, with unresolved D. With 5 bases removed from V and 1 base from J, the gap between germline ends came to 14 bases. Germline CDR1 reads SEHNR; CDR2 reads FQNEAQ (reference sequence). The CDR3 extends over 15 amino acids. The CDR3 sequence: CASSPFAFVNYGYTF. The CDR3 DNA reads TGTGCCAGCAGCCCCTTTGCTTTCGTTAACTATGGCTACACCTTC.

To note about this clone: Other DNA sequences in this sample translate to the same CDR3. The rearrangement links TRBV5-6 to TRBJ1-5; D ambiguous. The V gene lost 2 bases and the J gene lost 0 bases, with 6 bases spanning the gap. This CDR3 is built from 14 residues. Germline V lookup: CDR1 SGHDT, CDR2 YYEEEE. CDR3 DNA: TGTGCCAGCAGCTTTCGTGGTAGCAATCAGCCCCAGCATTTT. This translates into CASSFRGSNQPQHF. Variable domain in full (rest from reference TRBV5-6 and TRBJ1-5): DAGVTQSPTHLIKTRGQQVTLRCSPKSGHDTVSWYQQALGQGPQFIFQYYEEEERQRGNFPDRFSGHQFPNYSSELNVNALLLGDSALYLCASSFRGSNQPQHFGDGTRLSIL.

This chain uses TRBV7-9 with TRBJ2-2, with a weak D call TRBD1 (5 bases). The CDR3 consists of 16 residues. CDR1 and CDR2 (germline): SEHNR, FQNEAQ (reference sequence). With 2 bases removed from V and 7 bases from J, the gap between germline ends came to 17 bases. The CDR3 protein is CASSLSLGPGNGELFF. CDR3 in DNA: TGTGCCAGCAGCTTAAGTCTGGGGCCAGGGAACGGGGAGCTGTTTTTT. Together with reference TRBV7-9 and TRBJ2-2, the CDR3 gives the full variable domain: DTGVSQNPRHKITKRGQNVTFRCDPISEHNRLYWYRQTLGQGPEFLTYFQNEAQLEKSRLLSDRFSAERPKGSFSTLEIQRTEQGDSAMYLCASSLSLGPGNGELFFGEGSRLTVL.

This clone was seen only a few times. J is TRBJ1-3 and V is TRBV28; D is unclear. This CDR3 contains 16 residues. Germline V gives CDR1 MDHEN, CDR2 SYDVKM. Trimming took 7 bases from V and 0 from J, leaving 16 bases between them. This CDR3 is CASTLGGSLSGNTIYF. The CDR3 DNA reads as TGTGCCAGCACCCTAGGCGGATCACTCTCTGGAAACACCATATATTTT.